This TCR beta chain was identified in a study of blood T cell repertoires in COVID-19. For the study at large: Sample material is recorded as cDNA or gDNA derived from T cells, B-cell-depleted T cells, or PBMCs.

Recruits, aged roughly 18 to 95 years, lived in 24 US areas. Clinical history as reported by participants underpinned cohort assignment. V lost 3 bases, J lost 0 bases, and 9 bases lay in between. The CDR3 runs 13 residues. Germline assignment: CDR1 DFQATT and CDR2 SNEGSKA (reference sequence). In the authors' workflow: Reference gene primers were amplified, and this amplification served to estimate nucleated cell counts. The protocol was immunoSEQ multiplex PCR, while the TCRdb copy is restricted to in-frame clones and leaves out a portion. V and J calls and clone size follow that table, whereas D and trimming were derived from the DNA. The profile shows under 300,000 clones, 87% of them singletons.

The clonotype was recovered from a woman in her 30s with acute COVID-19. Sequencing was done on a sample of PBMCs or T cells enriched from blood (not recorded which). The V and J genes are TRBV20-1 and TRBJ2-7, with D possibly TRBD1 on 5 matching bases. CDR3 DNA: TGCAGTGCTAGTGAACAGGTCTCCTACGAGCAGTACTTC. Its translation is CSASEQVSYEQYF.